One TCR beta chain is described in this entry. This clonotype has at least ten counts. The specificity of this receptor is unknown. No qualities accompany the bases; no much larger clone lies one base away. The time point label here, explained by the study, means: patch test 2, 6 weeks after DPC sensitization. Reading the label with the study, this specimen's treatment or condition is: therapeutic diphenylcyclopropenone sensitization with weekly scalp DPC. At every patch-test visit, the blood draw took place before the patch test was put on. To be eligible, patients had to be aged 18 to 70, diagnosed with alopecia and judged suitable for DPC therapy, while pregnant patients were excluded. Total RNA was extracted from unfractionated whole blood that had been collected in Tempus Blood RNA tubes. Via the germline V gene, CDR1 is SQVTM and CDR2 ANQGSEA. From cysteine to phenylalanine, the CDR3 is 12 amino acids long. The only DNA kept is the CDR3, 36 bases in frame from the first base. V gives up 2 bases and J gives up 5 bases, and the segment between their germline ends measures 9 bases.

Library method: RACE. TCRdb names NextSeq 500 as the instrument used. During library preparation, unique molecular identifiers were attached to individual cDNA molecules so that TCRs could be counted quantitatively and reproducibly. For every blood RNA sample, sequencing covered both the TCR alpha and TCR beta chains. As for how the authors treated the data: A median of about 89,000 TCRs per sample was observed, with a range of about 20,000 to 700,000. The Decombinator software suite was used to annotate the V, J and CDR3 of the TCR reads. For the PS versus PT1 abundance plots, all samples were subsampled to the same number of TCRs (28,000). Expanded TCRs were defined as absent before sensitization and observed at least eight times at the 2-week time point. The public reads were reprocessed in TCRdb via fastp at Q25 and MiXCR, keeping in-frame beta chains. Each entry merges the rows of one CDR3 protein and shows their most common DNA and genes. None of the V and J calls come from the authors' own analysis; TCRdb made them. The sample data list more than 85,000 distinct CDR3 sequences, and 9% to 9.5% of these were observed just once. In total, the top ten clones hold over 3% of the sample.

The entry originates in a study of human T cells and chemical hapten exposure (TCRdb year 2021). Background for the entire study: For sensitization, 2% DPC in acetone was applied to a 2 cm by 2 cm area of upper inner arm skin. The libraries were sequenced as a pool, and the TCR yield per sample differed mostly because of small variations in library volumes within the pool. Patch testing was performed on the upper back with Finn chambers containing 0.01% DPC, and the patch tests were scored after 6 days according to International Contact Dermatitis Research Group standards. The mostly female patient cohort included alopecia areata with under or over 50% scalp involvement, alopecia totalis and alopecia universalis. Blood for TCR sequencing was provided by twenty-nine alopecia patients at one to four time points (pre-sensitization, 2, 6 and 24 weeks). Weekly therapeutic DPC doses were additionally applied to the scalp of patients throughout the roughly 26-week study period. Peripheral blood TCR repertoire changes were tracked in vivo in alopecia patients during primary and secondary sensitization to the hapten diphenylcyclopropenone (DPC). Patient blood was sampled pre-sensitization (week 0) and at 2, 6 and about 24 weeks after DPC sensitization. Study-wide conclusions, independent of this receptor: Alopecia, a presumed autoimmune disease, was present in all patients, so the immune response of the patients might differ from that of healthy individuals. DPC sensitization did not change how many TCRs were above 1 in 1000 frequency, and no evidence was found of alterations in global repertoire structure. Expanded TCRs formed significantly more large CDR3 similarity clusters than pre-sensitization or healthy control sets, consistent with antigen-driven responses. After repeated subsampling, changes were observed in the strength of the expansion versus patch-test correlation and in the threshold at which the correlation became significant. Patch test score was positively correlated with the number of PT1 expanded TCRs, with significance at thresholds 8, 16 and 32 but not at 4.

This receptor was identified in a woman between 40 and 55 years old with alopecia areata. Some clones in this sample may be carry-over from other donors' samples. Source: whole blood, taken in connection with sensitization to the hapten diphenylcyclopropenone (DPC). The chain is encoded by TRBV29-1 joined to TRBJ1-1, with the D segment identity uncertain. The sequenced DNA is TGCAGCGTTGAACCGGGTCGTACTGAAGCTTTCTTT. Its protein is CSVEPGRTEAFF.